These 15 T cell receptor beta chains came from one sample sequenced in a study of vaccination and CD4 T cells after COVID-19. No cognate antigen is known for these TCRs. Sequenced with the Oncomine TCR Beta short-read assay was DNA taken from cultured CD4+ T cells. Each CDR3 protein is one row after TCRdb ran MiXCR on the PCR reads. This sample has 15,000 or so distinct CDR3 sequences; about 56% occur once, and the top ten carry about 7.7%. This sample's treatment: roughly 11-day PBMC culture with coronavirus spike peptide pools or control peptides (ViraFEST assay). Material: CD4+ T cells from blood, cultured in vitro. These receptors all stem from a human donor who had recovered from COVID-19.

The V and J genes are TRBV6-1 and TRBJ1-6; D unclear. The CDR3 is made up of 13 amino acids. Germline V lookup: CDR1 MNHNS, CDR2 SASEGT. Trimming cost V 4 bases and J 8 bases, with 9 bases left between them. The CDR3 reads CASSGVVDSPLHF. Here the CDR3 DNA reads TGTGCCAGCAGTGGTGTGGTGGATTCACCCCTCCACTTT.

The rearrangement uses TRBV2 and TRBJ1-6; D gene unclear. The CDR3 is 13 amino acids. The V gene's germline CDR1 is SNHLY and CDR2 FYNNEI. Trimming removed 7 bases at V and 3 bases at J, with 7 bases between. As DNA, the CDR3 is TGTGCCAGCACGATTGACTATAATTCACCCCTCCACTTT. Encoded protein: CASTIDYNSPLHF.

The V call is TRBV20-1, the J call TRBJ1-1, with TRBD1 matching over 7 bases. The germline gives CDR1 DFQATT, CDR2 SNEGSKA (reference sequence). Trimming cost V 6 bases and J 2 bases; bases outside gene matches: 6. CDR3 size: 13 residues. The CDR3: CSARQGGNTEAFF. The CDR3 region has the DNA TGCAGTGCAAGACAGGGAGGAAACACTGAAGCTTTCTTT.

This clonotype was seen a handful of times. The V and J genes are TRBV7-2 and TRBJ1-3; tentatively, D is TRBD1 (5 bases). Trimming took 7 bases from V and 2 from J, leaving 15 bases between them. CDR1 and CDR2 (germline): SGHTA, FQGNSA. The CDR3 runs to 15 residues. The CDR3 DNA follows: TGTGCCAGCATCCCCGGGGGAAGGGCTGGAAACACCATATATTTT. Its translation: CASIPGGRAGNTIYF.

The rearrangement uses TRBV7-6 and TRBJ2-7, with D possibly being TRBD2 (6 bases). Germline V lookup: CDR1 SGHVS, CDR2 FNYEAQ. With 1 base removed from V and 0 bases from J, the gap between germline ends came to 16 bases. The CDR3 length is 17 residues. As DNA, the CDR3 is TGTGCCAGCAGCTTAGGCCCCGGGACTTTGAGCTCCTACGAGCAGTACTTC. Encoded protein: CASSLGPGTLSSYEQYF.

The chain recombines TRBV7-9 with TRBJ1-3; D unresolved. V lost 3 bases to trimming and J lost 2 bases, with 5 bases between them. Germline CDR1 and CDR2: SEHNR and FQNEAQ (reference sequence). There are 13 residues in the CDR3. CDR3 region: CASSLLAGNTIYF. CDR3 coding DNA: TGTGCCAGCAGCTTGCTGGCTGGAAACACCATATATTTT. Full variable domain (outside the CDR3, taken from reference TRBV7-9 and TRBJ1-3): DTGVSQNPRHKITKRGQNVTFRCDPISEHNRLYWYRQTLGQGPEFLTYFQNEAQLEKSRLLSDRFSAERPKGSFSTLEIQRTEQGDSAMYLCASSLLAGNTIYFGEGSWLTVV.

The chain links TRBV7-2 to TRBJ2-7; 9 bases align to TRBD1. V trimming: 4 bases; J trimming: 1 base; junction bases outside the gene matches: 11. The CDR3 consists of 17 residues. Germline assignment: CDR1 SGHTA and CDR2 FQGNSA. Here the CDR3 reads CASSSATGTGISYEQYF. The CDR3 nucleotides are TGTGCCAGCAGCTCAGCAACCGGGACAGGGATTTCCTACGAGCAGTACTTC.

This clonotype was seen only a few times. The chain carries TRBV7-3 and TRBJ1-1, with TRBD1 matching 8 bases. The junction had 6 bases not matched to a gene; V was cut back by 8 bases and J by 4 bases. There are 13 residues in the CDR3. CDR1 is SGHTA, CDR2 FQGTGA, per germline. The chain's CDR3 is CASGQGGSTEAFF. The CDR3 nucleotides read TGTGCCAGCGGACAGGGTGGGAGCACTGAAGCTTTCTTT.

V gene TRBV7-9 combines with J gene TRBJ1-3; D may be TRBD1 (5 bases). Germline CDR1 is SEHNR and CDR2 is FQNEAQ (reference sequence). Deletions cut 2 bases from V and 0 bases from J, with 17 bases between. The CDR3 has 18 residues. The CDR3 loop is CASSLTPGPSSSGNTIYF. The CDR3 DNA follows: TGTGCCAGCAGCTTAACCCCGGGACCCTCGAGCTCTGGAAACACCATATATTTT.

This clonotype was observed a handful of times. CDR3 in DNA: TGTGCCAGCAGCTTAGGACAGGGAATGAGGCAAGCTTTCTTT. Translated, it gives CASSLGQGMRQAFF. The V and J genes are TRBV7-9 and TRBJ1-1; 7 nucleotides match TRBD1. The trim removed 1 base at V and 9 bases at J, leaving 8 bases unmatched. This CDR3 spans 14 amino acids. Germline CDR1 reads SEHNR; CDR2 reads FQNEAQ (reference sequence).

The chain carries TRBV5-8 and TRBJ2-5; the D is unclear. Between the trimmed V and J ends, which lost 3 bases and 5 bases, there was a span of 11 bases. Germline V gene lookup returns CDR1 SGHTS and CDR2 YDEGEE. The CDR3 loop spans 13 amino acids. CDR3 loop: CASSYQHMETQYF. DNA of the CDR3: TGTGCCAGCAGCTACCAGCACATGGAGACCCAGTACTTC.

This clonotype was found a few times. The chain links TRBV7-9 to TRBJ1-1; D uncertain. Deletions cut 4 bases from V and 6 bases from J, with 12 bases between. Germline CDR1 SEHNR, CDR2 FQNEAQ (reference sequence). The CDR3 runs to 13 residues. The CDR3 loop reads CASSYNRASEAFF. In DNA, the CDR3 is TGTGCCAGCAGCTACAACAGAGCCTCTGAAGCTTTCTTT. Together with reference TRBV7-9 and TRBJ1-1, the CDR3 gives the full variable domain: DTGVSQNPRHKITKRGQNVTFRCDPISEHNRLYWYRQTLGQGPEFLTYFQNEAQLEKSRLLSDRFSAERPKGSFSTLEIQRTEQGDSAMYLCASSYNRASEAFFGQGTRLTVV.

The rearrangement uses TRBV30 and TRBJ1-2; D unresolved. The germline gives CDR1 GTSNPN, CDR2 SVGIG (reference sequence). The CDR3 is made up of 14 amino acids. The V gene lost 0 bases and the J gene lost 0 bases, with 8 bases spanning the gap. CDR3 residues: CAWSVFGPNYGYTF. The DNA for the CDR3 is TGTGCCTGGAGTGTGTTCGGGCCTAACTATGGCTACACCTTC.

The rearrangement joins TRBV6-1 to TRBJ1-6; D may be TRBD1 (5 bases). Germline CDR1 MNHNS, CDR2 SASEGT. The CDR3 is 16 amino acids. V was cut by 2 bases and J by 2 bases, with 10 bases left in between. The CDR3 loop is CASSEYGRAYNSPLHF. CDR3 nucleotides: TGTGCCAGCAGTGAATACGGCAGGGCCTATAATTCACCCCTCCACTTT.

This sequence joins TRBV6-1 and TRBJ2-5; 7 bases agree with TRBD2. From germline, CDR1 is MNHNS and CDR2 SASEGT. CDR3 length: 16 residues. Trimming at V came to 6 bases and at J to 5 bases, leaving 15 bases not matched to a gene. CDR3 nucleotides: TGTGCCAGCAGGCCCGTGGCTGCTATCGGGGGGGAGACCCAGTACTTC. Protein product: CASRPVAAIGGETQYF.